The present T cell receptor beta chain was sequenced within a study of cytomegalovirus exposure and HLA in healthy donors. Broader study findings: Among CMV-associated TCR beta chains, most appeared HLA-restricted in a later analysis. A later analysis reportedly found that, within productive TCRs, an Asian-associated ancestry cluster had fewer N-insertions than the mean observed across the approximately 700 donors. Being indistinguishable, some V segments were excluded, TRBV6-2 and TRBV6-3 among them.

Primers for the PCR totalled 60 Vbeta and 13 Jbeta. Profiling relied on immunoSEQ multiplex PCR, and the TCRdb table lists in-frame clones only, not all of them. The sample holds about 76,000 clones, about four fifths seen once. J gave up 4 bases and V 3 bases, and 7 bases lay outside the gene matches. The CDR3 spans 15 residues. The V gene's germline CDR1 is SGHTA and CDR2 FQGNSA. On this clone: The antigen is not known.

The receptor was derived from a woman aged 35 to 49 in good health and CMV-seropositive. The rearrangement joins TRBV7-2 to TRBJ2-5; 8 bases align to TRBD1. Sequencing was done on a sample of PBMCs. The CDR3 region has the DNA TGTGCCAGCAGCTTCTCTCCCGGACAGGGAGAGACCCAGTACTTC. It is translated as CASSFSPGQGETQYF.